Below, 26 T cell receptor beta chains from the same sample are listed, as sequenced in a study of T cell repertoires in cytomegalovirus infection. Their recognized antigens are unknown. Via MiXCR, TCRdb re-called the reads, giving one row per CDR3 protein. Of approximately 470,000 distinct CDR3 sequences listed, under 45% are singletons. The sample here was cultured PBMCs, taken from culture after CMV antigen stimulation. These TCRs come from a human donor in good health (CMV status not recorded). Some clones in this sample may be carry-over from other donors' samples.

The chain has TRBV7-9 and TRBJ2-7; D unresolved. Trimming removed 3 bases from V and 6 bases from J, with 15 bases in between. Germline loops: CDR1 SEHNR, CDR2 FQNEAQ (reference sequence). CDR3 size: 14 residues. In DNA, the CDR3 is TGTGCCAGCAGCTTTATCAGCGCTGGCGTCGAGCAGTACTTC. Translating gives CASSFISAGVEQYF.

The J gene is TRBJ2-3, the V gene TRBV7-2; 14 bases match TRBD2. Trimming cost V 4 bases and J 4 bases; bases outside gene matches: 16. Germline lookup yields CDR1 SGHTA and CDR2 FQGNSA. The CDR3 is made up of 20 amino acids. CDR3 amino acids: CASSSQTSGGAWVLADTQYF. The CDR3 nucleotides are TGTGCCAGCAGCTCCCAGACTAGCGGGGGGGCTTGGGTCCTGGCAGATACGCAGTATTTT.

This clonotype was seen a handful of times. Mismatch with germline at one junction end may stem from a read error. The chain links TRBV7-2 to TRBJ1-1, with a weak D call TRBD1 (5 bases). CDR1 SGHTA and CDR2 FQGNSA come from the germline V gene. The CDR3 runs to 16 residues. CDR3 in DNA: TGTGCCAGCAGCCTAGCGTCGGGGGTTCTCAACACTGAAGCTTTCTTT. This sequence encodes CASSLASGVLNTEAFF.

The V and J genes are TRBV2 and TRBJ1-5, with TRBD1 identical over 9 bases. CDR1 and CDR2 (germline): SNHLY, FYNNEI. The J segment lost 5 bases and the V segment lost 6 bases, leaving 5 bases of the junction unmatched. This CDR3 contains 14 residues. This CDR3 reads CASRGGQGDQPQHF. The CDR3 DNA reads TGTGCCAGCAGGGGGGGACAGGGTGATCAGCCCCAGCATTTT.

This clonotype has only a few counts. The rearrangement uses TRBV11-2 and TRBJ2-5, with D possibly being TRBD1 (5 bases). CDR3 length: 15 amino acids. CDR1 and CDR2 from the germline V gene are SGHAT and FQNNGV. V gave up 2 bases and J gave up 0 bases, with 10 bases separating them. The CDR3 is CASSLRAGYQETQYF. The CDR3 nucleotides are TGTGCCAGCAGCTTAAGGGCAGGGTACCAAGAGACCCAGTACTTC.

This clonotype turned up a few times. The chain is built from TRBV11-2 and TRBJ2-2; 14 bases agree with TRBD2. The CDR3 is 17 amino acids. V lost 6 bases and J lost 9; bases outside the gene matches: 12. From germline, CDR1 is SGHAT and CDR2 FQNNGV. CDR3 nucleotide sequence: TGTGCCAGCAGGTCGATTGGGACTAGCGGGAGACGTAGGGAGCTGTTTTTT. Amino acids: CASRSIGTSGRRRELFF.

CDR3 sequence reads: CSALFPGLRETQYF. CDR3 sequence (DNA): TGCAGTGCTCTCTTCCCGGGCCTGAGGGAGACCCAGTACTTC. The chain has TRBV20-1 and TRBJ2-5, with D uncertain. The CDR3 has 14 residues. With 5 bases removed from V and 5 bases from J, the gap between germline ends came to 18 bases. CDR1 and CDR2 from the germline V gene are DFQATT and SNEGSKA (reference sequence).

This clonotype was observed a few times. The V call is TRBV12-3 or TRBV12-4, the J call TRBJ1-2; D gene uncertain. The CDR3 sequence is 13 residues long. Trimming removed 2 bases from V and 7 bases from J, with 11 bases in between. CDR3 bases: TGTGCCAGCAGTTTATTGGGGATGACTGGCTACACCTTC. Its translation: CASSLLGMTGYTF.

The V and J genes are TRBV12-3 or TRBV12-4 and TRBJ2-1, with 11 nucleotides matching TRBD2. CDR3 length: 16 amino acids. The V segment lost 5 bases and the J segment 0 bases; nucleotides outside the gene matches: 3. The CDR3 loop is CASSGTSGSSYNEQFF. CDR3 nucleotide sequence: TGTGCCAGCAGTGGGACTAGCGGTAGCTCCTACAATGAGCAGTTCTTC.

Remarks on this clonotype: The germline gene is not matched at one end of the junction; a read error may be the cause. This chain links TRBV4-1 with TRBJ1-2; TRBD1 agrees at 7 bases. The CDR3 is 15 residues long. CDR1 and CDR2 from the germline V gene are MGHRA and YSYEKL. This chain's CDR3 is CASSPSHRGLDGYTF. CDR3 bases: TGTGCCAGCAGCCCCAGCCACAGGGGACTTGATGGCTACACCTTC.

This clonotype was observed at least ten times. The CDR3 DNA reads TGTGCCAGCAGCTCCGAGGGGGGGGTGTTGGAGACCCAGTACTTC. This codes for CASSSEGGVLETQYF. The chain carries TRBV7-2 and TRBJ2-5; TRBD2 might be the D (7 bases). V shed 4 bases and J shed 5 bases, with 17 bases lying between them. CDR3 size: 15 residues. Germline V lookup: CDR1 SGHTA, CDR2 FQGNSA.

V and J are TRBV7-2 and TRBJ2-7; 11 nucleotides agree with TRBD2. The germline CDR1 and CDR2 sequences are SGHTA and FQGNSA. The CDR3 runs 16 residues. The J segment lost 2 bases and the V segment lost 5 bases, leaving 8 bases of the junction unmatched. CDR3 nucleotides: TGTGCCAGCAGCCCACGGACTAGCGGGCGGACCTACGAGCAGTACTTC. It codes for CASSPRTSGRTYEQYF.

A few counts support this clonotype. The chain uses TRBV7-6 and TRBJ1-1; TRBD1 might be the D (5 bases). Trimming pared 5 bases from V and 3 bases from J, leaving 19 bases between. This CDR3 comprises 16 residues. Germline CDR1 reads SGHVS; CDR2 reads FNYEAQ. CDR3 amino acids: CASSPGRAATDTEAFF. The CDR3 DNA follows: TGTGCCAGCAGCCCCGGGAGAGCCGCGACAGACACTGAAGCTTTCTTT.

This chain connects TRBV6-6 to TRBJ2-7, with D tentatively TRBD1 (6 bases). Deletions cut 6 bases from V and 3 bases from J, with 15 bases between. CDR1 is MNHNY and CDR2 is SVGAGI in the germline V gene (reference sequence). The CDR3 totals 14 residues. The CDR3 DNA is TGTGCCAGCAGCGGACAGAAGGCAGACTACGAGCAGTACTTC. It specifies CASSGQKADYEQYF.

The CDR3 sequence is CSATQIPEAFF. The CDR3 DNA reads as TGCAGTGCTACCCAGATTCCTGAAGCTTTCTTT. The chain employs TRBV20-1 and TRBJ1-1, with D unresolved. V was cut by 4 bases and J by 6 bases, with 9 bases left in between. The germline gives CDR1 DFQATT, CDR2 SNEGSKA (reference sequence). The CDR3 length is 11 residues.

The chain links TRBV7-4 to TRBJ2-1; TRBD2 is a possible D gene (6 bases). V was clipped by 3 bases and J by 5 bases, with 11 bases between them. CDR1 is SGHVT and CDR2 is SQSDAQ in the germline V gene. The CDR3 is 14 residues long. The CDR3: CASSLAGQNNEQFF. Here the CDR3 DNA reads TGTGCCAGCAGCTTGGCGGGGCAGAACAATGAGCAGTTCTTC.

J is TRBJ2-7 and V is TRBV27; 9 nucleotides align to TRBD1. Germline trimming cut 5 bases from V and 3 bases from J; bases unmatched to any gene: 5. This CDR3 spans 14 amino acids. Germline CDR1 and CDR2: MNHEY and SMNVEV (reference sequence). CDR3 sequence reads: CASSTRQGVYEQYF. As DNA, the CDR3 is TGTGCCAGCAGTACACGACAGGGGGTCTACGAGCAGTACTTC.

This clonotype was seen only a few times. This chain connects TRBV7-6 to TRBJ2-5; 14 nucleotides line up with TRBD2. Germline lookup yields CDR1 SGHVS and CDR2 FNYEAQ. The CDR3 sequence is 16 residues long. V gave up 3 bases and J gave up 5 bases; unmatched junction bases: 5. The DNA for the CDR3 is TGTGCCAGCAGCTTGACTAGCGGGAGGGCCCGCGAGACCCAGTACTTC. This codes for CASSLTSGRARETQYF.

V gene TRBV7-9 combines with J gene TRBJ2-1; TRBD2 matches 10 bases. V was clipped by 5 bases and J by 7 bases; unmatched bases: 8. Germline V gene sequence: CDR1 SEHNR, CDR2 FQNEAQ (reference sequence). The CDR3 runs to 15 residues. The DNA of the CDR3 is TGTGCCAGCAGCCCTCGACTAGCGGGCATTAATGAGCAGTTCTTC. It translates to CASSPRLAGINEQFF.

CDR3 nucleotide sequence: TGTGCCAGCGATCAGGGGGTATTCTATGAGCAGTTCTTC. It yields the protein CASDQGVFYEQFF. This chain uses TRBV7-9 with TRBJ2-1, with 7 positions matching TRBD1. The CDR3 consists of 13 residues. With 8 bases clipped from V and 8 bases from J, the junction kept 9 bases outside the gene matches. Germline lookup yields CDR1 SEHNR and CDR2 FQNEAQ (reference sequence).

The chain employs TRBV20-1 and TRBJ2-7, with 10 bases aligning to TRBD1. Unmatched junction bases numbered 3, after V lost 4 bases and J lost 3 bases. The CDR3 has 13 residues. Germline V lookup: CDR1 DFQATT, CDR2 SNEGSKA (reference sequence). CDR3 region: CSAMDRGFYEQYF. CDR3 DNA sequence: TGCAGTGCTATGGACAGGGGGTTCTACGAGCAGTACTTC.

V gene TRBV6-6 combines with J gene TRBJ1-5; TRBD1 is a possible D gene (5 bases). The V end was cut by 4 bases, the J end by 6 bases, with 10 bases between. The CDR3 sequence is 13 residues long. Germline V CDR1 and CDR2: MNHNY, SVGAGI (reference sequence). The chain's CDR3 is CASSFQGSQPQHF. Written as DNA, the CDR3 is TGTGCCAGCAGTTTTCAGGGCAGTCAGCCCCAGCATTTT.

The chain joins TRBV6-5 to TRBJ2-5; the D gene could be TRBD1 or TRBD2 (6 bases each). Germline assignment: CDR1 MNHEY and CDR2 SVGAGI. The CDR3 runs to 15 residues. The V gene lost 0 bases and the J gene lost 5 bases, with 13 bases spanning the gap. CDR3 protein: CASSYSTGARETQYF. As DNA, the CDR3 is TGTGCCAGCAGTTACTCGACGGGGGCGCGGGAGACCCAGTACTTC.

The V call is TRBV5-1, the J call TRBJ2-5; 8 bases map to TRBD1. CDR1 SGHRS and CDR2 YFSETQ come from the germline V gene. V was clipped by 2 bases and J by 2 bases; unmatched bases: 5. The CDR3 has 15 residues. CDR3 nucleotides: TGCGCCAGCAGCTTCGGACAGGGTGGGCAAGAGACCCAGTACTTC. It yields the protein CASSFGQGGQETQYF.

The CDR3 is CASSTWGRDNEQFF. The CDR3 bases are TGTGCCAGCAGTACCTGGGGGAGAGACAATGAGCAGTTCTTC. The genes are TRBV6-2 or TRBV6-3 and TRBJ2-1; D possibly uses TRBD1 or TRBD2 (5 bases each). Germline V gene sequence: CDR1 MNHEY, CDR2 SVGEGT. V shed 5 bases and J shed 5 bases, with 13 bases lying between them. The CDR3 extends over 14 amino acids.

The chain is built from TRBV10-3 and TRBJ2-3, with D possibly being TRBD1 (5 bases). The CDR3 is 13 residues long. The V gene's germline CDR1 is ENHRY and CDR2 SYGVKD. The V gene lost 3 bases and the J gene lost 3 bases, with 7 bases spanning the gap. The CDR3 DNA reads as TGTGCCATCAGTGATGGGGCAACAGATACGCAGTATTTT. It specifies CAISDGATDTQYF.